Listed below are T cell receptor beta chains from one sample, sequenced in a study of OX40 agonist ivuxolimab in advanced cancers. Sequencing used immunoSEQ multiplex PCR; TCRdb keeps in-frame clones, though not all of them. The sample holds about 79,000 clones, roughly 94% seen once. The sequences come from CD4+ or CD8+ T cells sorted from blood, collected in a trial of the OX40 agonist ivuxolimab. The receptors come from an adult with an advanced solid tumor such as melanoma, head and neck, liver or kidney cancer. Both conserved end residues are part of each CDR3. A D gene is named only where the DNA matches it firmly.

j_call v_call d_call cdr3_nt cdr3_aa
TRBJ2-5 TRBV7-8 - TGTGCCAGCAGCTTAGGAGGAGGGGGCTGGGAGACCCAGTACTTC CASSLGGGGWETQYF
TRBJ2-4 TRBV5-5 - TGTGCCAGCAGCCCGGAGTTTCTAGCCAAAAACATTCAGTACTTC CASSPEFLAKNIQYF
TRBJ2-7 TRBV11-2 - TGTGCCAGCAGATATAACATCGCGTACGAGCAGTACTTC CASRYNIAYEQYF
TRBJ2-7 TRBV13 TRBD1 TGTGCCAGCAGCGTCCGGGACAGTCGCTACGAGCAGTACTTC CASSVRDSRYEQYF
TRBJ2-7 TRBV5-4 TRBD1 TGTGCCAGCAGCTTGAGGGGGCAGGACGAGCAGTACTTC CASSLRGQDEQYF
TRBJ2-7 TRBV7-2 - TGTGCCAGCAGTACTTTAGCCTACGAGCAGTACTTC CASSTLAYEQYF
TRBJ2-4 TRBV7-9 TRBD1 TGTGCCAGCAGCTTGACAGGGAGTGACATTCAGTACTTC CASSLTGSDIQYF
TRBJ2-2 TRBV2 - TGTGCCAGCAGTCCTGACACATGGGGCACCGGGGAGCTGTTTTTT CASSPDTWGTGELFF
TRBJ2-1 TRBV4-1 TRBD2 TGCGCCAGCAAACCGAGCGGGAGGGCCTACAATGAGCAGTTCTTC CASKPSGRAYNEQFF
TRBJ1-5 TRBV4-1 - TGCGCCAGCAGCCAAGTGCAAGGGGGCAATCAGCCCCAGCATTTT CASSQVQGGNQPQHF
TRBJ1-2 TRBV7-9 TRBD1 TGTGCCAGCAGCCCCGGACAGGGGAGTCCGAACTATGGCTACACCTTC CASSPGQGSPNYGYTF
TRBJ2-1 TRBV4-1 - TGCGCCAGCAGCCAAGAATGGGGGGACCGGTACAATGAGCAGTTCTTC CASSQEWGDRYNEQFF
TRBJ2-2 TRBV5-4 TRBD1 TGTGCCAGCAGCACCCGGGACAGGGGGCTGGAGGAGCTGTTTTTT CASSTRDRGLEELFF
TRBJ1-5 TRBV19 - TGTGCCAGTAGTATAGGGCGGGACCCCCTCCTAAATCAGCCCCAGCATTTT CASSIGRDPLLNQPQHF
TRBJ2-7 TRBV6-5 TRBD2 TGTGCCAGCAGGCAAGCGGGAGGCATCTCCTACGAGCAGTACTTC CASRQAGGISYEQYF
TRBJ2-1 TRBV5-6 TRBD1 TGTGCCGGGGGACAGCGATACAATGAGCAGTTCTTC CAGGQRYNEQFF
TRBJ2-1 TRBV7-8 - TGTGCCAGCAGCTTCCCTACACAGGGTCCGACCGACAATGAGCAGTTCTTC CASSFPTQGPTDNEQFF
TRBJ2-7 TRBV12-1 - TGTGCCAGCAGCTTTGATCCGTACGAGCAGTACTTC CASSFDPYEQYF
TRBJ2-7 TRBV19 TRBD1 TGTGCCAGTAGTCCCCGACAGGGGAACCCCTACGAGCAGTACTTC CASSPRQGNPYEQYF
TRBJ1-5 TRBV9 - TGTGCCAGCAGTCCTCTTGGGGCCAATCAGCCCCAGCATTTT CASSPLGANQPQHF